Detailed here is one T cell receptor beta chain. The antigen is unknown. Sequencing was performed with immunoSEQ multiplex PCR; in TCRdb, only in-frame clones are kept and a portion is missing. The sample lists approximately 67,000 clones; 65% to 85% were seen once. Time point meaning: baseline, week 1 (first vaccination visit). Treatment: pre-vaccination baseline after standard-of-care therapy. Donors had new WHO grade 3 or 4 IDH1-mutant, ATRX-lost astrocytomas. These data are taken from a study of a mutant IDH1 vaccine in newly diagnosed glioma. Study summary: Patients were pretreated with radiotherapy, temozolomide, or both, mostly both. Notes on the study in general: Overall, 85% to 95% of patients had vaccine-induced immune responses. Pseudoprogression appeared unlinked to shifts in leading peripheral T cell clonotypes.

CDR3 length: 15 amino acids. V dropped 3 bases and J dropped 3 bases, with 15 bases sitting between them. The germline CDR1 and CDR2 sequences are LNHDA and SQIVND (reference sequence). This sequence originates from a woman between 18 and 29 years old with glioma. Some clones in this sample may be carry-over from other donors' samples. The V and J genes are TRBV19 and TRBJ2-7, with no clear D. The material was peripheral blood mononuclear cells (PBMCs), obtained from a glioma patient treated with radiotherapy, temozolomide or both. The CDR3 bases are TGTGCCAGTAGTATCCGGCGGAGTAAAGGCTACGAGCAGTACTTC. It codes for CASSIRRSKGYEQYF.